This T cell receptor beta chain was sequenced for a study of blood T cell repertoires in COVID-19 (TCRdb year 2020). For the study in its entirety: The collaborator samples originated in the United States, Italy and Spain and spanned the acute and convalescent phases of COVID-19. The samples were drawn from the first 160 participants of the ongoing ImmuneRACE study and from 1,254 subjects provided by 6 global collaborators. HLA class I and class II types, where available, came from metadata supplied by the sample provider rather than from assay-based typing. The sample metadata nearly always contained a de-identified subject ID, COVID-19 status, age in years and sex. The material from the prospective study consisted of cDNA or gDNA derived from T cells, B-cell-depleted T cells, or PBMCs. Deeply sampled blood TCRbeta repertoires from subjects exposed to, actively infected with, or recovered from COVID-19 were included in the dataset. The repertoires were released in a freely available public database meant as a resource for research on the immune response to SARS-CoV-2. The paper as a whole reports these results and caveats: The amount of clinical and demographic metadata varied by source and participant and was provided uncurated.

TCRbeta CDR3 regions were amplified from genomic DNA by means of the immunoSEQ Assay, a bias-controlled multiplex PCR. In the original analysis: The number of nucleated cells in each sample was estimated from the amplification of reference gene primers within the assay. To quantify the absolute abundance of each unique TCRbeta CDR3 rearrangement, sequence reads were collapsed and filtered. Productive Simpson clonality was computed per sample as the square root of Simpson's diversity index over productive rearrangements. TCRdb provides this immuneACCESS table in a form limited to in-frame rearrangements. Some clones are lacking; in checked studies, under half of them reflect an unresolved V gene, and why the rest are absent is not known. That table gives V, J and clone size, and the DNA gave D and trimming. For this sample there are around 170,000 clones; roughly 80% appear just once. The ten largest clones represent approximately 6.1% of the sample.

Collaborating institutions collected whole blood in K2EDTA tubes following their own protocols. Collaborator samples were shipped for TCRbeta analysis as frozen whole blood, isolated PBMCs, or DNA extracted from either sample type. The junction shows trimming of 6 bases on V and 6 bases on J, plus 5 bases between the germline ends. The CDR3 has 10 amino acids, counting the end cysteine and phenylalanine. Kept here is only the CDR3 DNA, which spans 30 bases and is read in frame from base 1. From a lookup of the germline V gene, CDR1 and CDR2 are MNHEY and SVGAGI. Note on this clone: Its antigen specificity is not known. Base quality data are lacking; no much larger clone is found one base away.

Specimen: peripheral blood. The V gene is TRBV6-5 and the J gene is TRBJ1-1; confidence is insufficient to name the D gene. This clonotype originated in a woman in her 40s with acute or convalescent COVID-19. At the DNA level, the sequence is TGTGCCAGCAGCAGGTCTGAAGCTTTCTTT. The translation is CASSRSEAFF.